Below are 15 T cell receptor beta chains sequenced from a single sample in a study of shared clonotypes between healthy human individuals. TCRdb's table, derived via immunoSEQ multiplex PCR, lists solely in-frame clones and lacks some. The sample carries some 2.1 million clones, 85% to 95% recorded once. The sample consisted of naive CD4+ T cells sorted from blood. Subset given: CD45RA+ positively selected. These TCRs come from a man aged 18 to 35 in good health.

The chain couples TRBV30 to TRBJ1-1; D perhaps matches TRBD1 (5 bases). The CDR3 spans 14 residues. Trimming removed 3 bases at V and 0 bases at J, with 11 bases between. Looked up from germline, CDR1 is GTSNPN and CDR2 is SVGIG (reference sequence). The CDR3 spells CAWSLGLLNTEAFF. The CDR3 DNA is TGTGCCTGGAGCTTGGGACTGCTGAACACTGAAGCTTTCTTT.

The V and J genes are TRBV2 and TRBJ1-3; D unresolved. V lost 6 bases, J lost 0 bases, and 15 bases lay in between. This CDR3 contains 16 residues. Looked up from germline, CDR1 is SNHLY and CDR2 is FYNNEI. The CDR3 DNA is TGTGCCAGCAGCCAGAAAGGTACAGCCTCTGGAAACACCATATATTTT. Translation gives CASSQKGTASGNTIYF.

The rearrangement links TRBV29-1 to TRBJ2-7, with D possibly TRBD2 on 6 matching bases. CDR3 length equals 11 residues. The V end lost 6 bases, the J end lost 8 bases, and 14 bases lay between the germline ends. Germline V gives CDR1 SQVTM, CDR2 ANQGSEA. The CDR3 reads CSVLEGQKQYF. CDR3 DNA: TGCAGCGTGCTGGAGGGCCAGAAGCAGTACTTC.

This clone has a single count. The chain joins TRBV6-1 to TRBJ1-1; D not certain. CDR1 and CDR2 (germline): MNHNS, SASEGT. The CDR3 spans 14 residues. Trimming took 8 bases from V and 0 from J, leaving 13 bases between them. The CDR3 is CASVPPLMNTEAFF. CDR3 nucleotides: TGTGCCAGCGTCCCCCCCTTAATGAACACTGAAGCTTTCTTT.

The CDR3 sequence: CASSQDWGGMNTEAFF. The CDR3 DNA reads TGCGCCAGCAGCCAAGATTGGGGGGGGATGAACACTGAAGCTTTCTTT. The J gene is TRBJ1-1, the V gene TRBV4-3; the D gene is possibly TRBD1 (5 bases). This CDR3 is built from 16 residues. The germline CDR1 and CDR2 sequences are LGHNA and YSLEER. The V and J ends lost 0 bases and 0 bases respectively, with 11 bases between them.

The rearrangement uses TRBV27 and TRBJ1-6, with 7 bases fitting TRBD1. Germline V CDR1 and CDR2: MNHEY, SMNVEV (reference sequence). The CDR3 has 16 residues. Germline trimming cut 6 bases from V and 4 bases from J; bases unmatched to any gene: 9. CDR3 sequence: CASRGIGQAYNSPLHF. The CDR3 region has the DNA TGTGCCAGCAGGGGAATAGGACAGGCTTATAATTCACCCCTCCACTTT.

The V gene is TRBV6-5, the J gene TRBJ1-2, with D perhaps matching TRBD1 (5 bases). V lost 6 bases and J 4 bases, leaving 15 bases between the germline ends. CDR1 is MNHEY and CDR2 is SVGAGI in the germline V gene. The CDR3 has 14 residues. In nucleotides, the CDR3 is TGTGCCAGCAGGGGACCGACAGTAGCCTATGGCTACACCTTC. This gives the protein CASRGPTVAYGYTF.

The chain carries TRBV7-2 and TRBJ2-1; 7 bases line up with TRBD2. Germline assignment: CDR1 SGHTA and CDR2 FQGNSA. Trimming took 2 bases from V and 8 from J; bases not matched to a gene: 6. The CDR3 contains 14 residues. DNA of the CDR3: TGTGCCAGCAGCTTATGGGGCGGGAGCGATGAGCAGTTCTTC. Encoded protein: CASSLWGGSDEQFF.

The V call is TRBV7-2, the J call TRBJ2-3, with D hard to call. This CDR3 comprises 13 residues. Trimming cost V 5 bases and J 9 bases, with 15 bases left between them. Germline loops: CDR1 SGHTA, CDR2 FQGNSA. The CDR3 DNA reads TGTGCCAGCAGCCCAAACGGACCCTACACGCAGTATTTT. Amino acid sequence: CASSPNGPYTQYF.

The chain links TRBV10-1 to TRBJ2-3; D perhaps matches TRBD2 (5 bases). Germline-derived CDR1 and CDR2 are WNHNN and SYGVQD (reference sequence). The CDR3 runs 13 residues. V was shortened by 10 bases and J by 1 base, with 12 bases between the two germline ends. CDR3 in DNA: TGCGCCACGAGATTACTAGGCACAGATACGCAGTATTTT. Amino acid sequence: CATRLLGTDTQYF.

This rearrangement joins TRBV28 to TRBJ1-3; TRBD1 agrees at 8 bases. V lost 6 bases and J lost 4; bases outside the gene matches: 5. Germline V lookup: CDR1 MDHEN, CDR2 SYDVKM. The CDR3 covers 14 residues. The CDR3 region has the DNA TGTGCCAGCAGCCAGGGGGCGCGCGGAAACACCATATATTTT. This encodes CASSQGARGNTIYF.

The V gene is TRBV2, the J gene TRBJ1-4; the D is unclear. Trimming took off 9 bases at V and 4 bases at J, with 9 bases between the two ends. Per the germline V gene, CDR1 is SNHLY and CDR2 is FYNNEI. This CDR3 is 12 amino acids long. CDR3 in amino acids: CASSRDNEKLFF. DNA of the CDR3: TGTGCCAGTAGTCGGGATAATGAAAAACTGTTTTTT.

The CDR3 loop is CASSISGTGDEQYF. Written as DNA, the CDR3 is TGTGCCAGCAGCATTAGCGGAACTGGTGACGAGCAGTACTTC. J is TRBJ2-7 and V is TRBV11-2; TRBD2 might be the D (6 bases). This CDR3 spans 14 amino acids. Germline V gene lookup returns CDR1 SGHAT and CDR2 FQNNGV. V lost 5 bases, J lost 5 bases, and 16 bases lay in between.

The chain has TRBV18 and TRBJ2-7; perhaps TRBD2 as D (6 bases). Germline-derived CDR1 and CDR2 are KGHSH and LQKENI. The V gene lost 1 base and the J gene lost 0 bases, with 13 bases spanning the gap. The CDR3 consists of 16 residues. The CDR3, as DNA: TGTGCCAGCTCACCACTGGGAGGAGGGCCCTCCTACGAGCAGTACTTC. Amino acids: CASSPLGGGPSYEQYF.

V and J are TRBV5-1 and TRBJ2-3; 12 bases agree with TRBD1. V trimming: 0 bases; J trimming: 4 bases; junction bases outside the gene matches: 3. CDR3 size: 16 residues. The germline gives CDR1 SGHRS, CDR2 YFSETQ. The CDR3 DNA is TGCGCCAGCAGCTTGGTGGGACAGGGGGCGGCAGATACGCAGTATTTT. Protein: CASSLVGQGAADTQYF.